The source of this TCR beta chain is a study of T cell repertoires in cytomegalovirus infection (dated by TCRdb to between 2018 and 2021). A note on the overall study: The peptide stimulations were aimed at well-studied HLA-B-restricted epitopes as well as recently identified HLA-C-restricted CMV epitopes, whose presentation resists viral immunomodulation. The HLA type of each donor mattered for the analysis, because public TCR beta signatures pointed to carriage of CMV infection along with the matching HLA type. The research as a whole found: Carriers of CMV infection plus the relevant HLA type were discriminated by the cumulative frequency of public TCR beta family members in the study cohort and in an independent roughly 370-donor cohort. The ex vivo response was dominated by HLA-C-restricted CMV-specific TCR beta clonotypes, which also provided the single most frequent clonotype in two of eight donors.

This specimen's treatment or condition label, interpreted: in vitro stimulation with specific CMV peptide epitopes to enrich CMV-specific T cells. This clonotype was seen many times. Its antigen is still unknown. No much larger clone exists at a distance of one base, and base qualities are not known. The CDR3 runs 18 amino acids, cysteine and phenylalanine included. The retained sequence is limited to the CDR3, 54 bases, with the frame set at the first base. Trimming costs V 4 bases and J 0 bases, and their ends lie 20 bases apart. Sequenced on an Illumina HiSeq 1500. The public reads were reprocessed in TCRdb via fastp at Q25 and MiXCR, keeping in-frame beta chains. Every distinct CDR3 protein forms one entry, paired with its most common genes and DNA. The sample data list fewer than 1,000,000 distinct CDR3 sequences, and roughly 30% of these were observed just once. The ten largest clones represent roughly 13% of the sample.

The material was cultured CD8+ T cells from PBMCs, obtained from culture after CMV antigen stimulation. Recombination joined TRBV12-3 or TRBV12-4 with TRBJ2-3; TRBD1 is possibly the D segment (7 matching bases). This receptor was obtained from a human donor in good health (CMV status not recorded). Some clones in this sample may be carry-over from other donors' samples. The nucleotide sequence is given as TGTGCCAGCAGTTCTCGGGGGACAGCACACCCTAGCACAGATACGCAGTATTTT. This yields the protein CASSSRGTAHPSTDTQYF.